One sample yielded the 6 T cell receptor beta chains listed below, sequenced in a study of long-term antiretroviral therapy in people with HIV. The authors ran the immunoSEQ assay, v3.0, at survey level. Measured with immunoSEQ multiplex PCR; TCRdb has only the in-frame clones, and not every one. The table has fewer than 30,000 clones, 70% to 85% seen once; the top ten hold 5.6%. Source: unsorted PBMCs, taken 0.7 years before starting antiretroviral therapy. Receptors were obtained from a man under 40 with HIV.

This chain uses TRBV14 with TRBJ2-1; no definite D call. CDR1 and CDR2 from the germline V gene are SGHDN and FVKESK. V lost 2 bases to trimming and J lost 7 bases, with 21 bases between them. The CDR3 length is 17 residues. CDR3 region: CASSQYPAGPMGNEQFF. DNA of the CDR3: TGTGCCAGCAGCCAATATCCGGCCGGGCCTATGGGGAATGAGCAGTTCTTC.

The V and J genes are TRBV7-9 and TRBJ1-4; no firm D call. This CDR3 is 15 amino acids long. CDR1 is SEHNR, CDR2 FQNEAQ, per germline (reference sequence). V shed 2 bases and J shed 0 bases, with 7 bases lying between them. The CDR3 DNA is TGTGCCAGCAGCTTACGCGGCACAACTAATGAAAAACTGTTTTTT. It specifies CASSLRGTTNEKLFF.

V is TRBV28 and J is TRBJ2-2; D is undetermined. This CDR3 has 19 residues. Germline-derived CDR1 and CDR2 are MDHEN and SYDVKM. V lost 0 bases, J lost 5 bases, and 22 bases lay in between. This chain's CDR3 is CASSLWIRTTRTSTGELFF. CDR3 sequence (DNA): TGTGCCAGCAGTTTATGGATCAGGACCACCAGAACTTCTACCGGGGAGCTGTTTTTT.

The chain carries TRBV14 and TRBJ2-5; 8 nucleotides align to TRBD1. The CDR3 sequence is 14 residues long. CDR1 and CDR2 from the germline V gene are SGHDN and FVKESK. J lost 5 bases, V lost 5 bases, and 7 bases had no gene match. The CDR3, as DNA: TGTGCCAGCAGCGGCAGACAGGGGTTCGAGACCCAGTACTTC. It translates to CASSGRQGFETQYF.

This clone showed up just a few times. The rearrangement links TRBV9 to TRBJ1-3, with D maybe TRBD1 (5 bases). The CDR3 has 14 amino acids. V was clipped by 5 bases and J by 0 bases, with 9 bases between them. CDR1 and CDR2 (germline): SGDLS, YYNGEE. CDR3 sequence: CASSGALSGNTIYF. The CDR3 DNA reads as TGTGCCAGCAGTGGGGCCCTCTCTGGAAACACCATATATTTT.

This chain joins TRBV7-2 and TRBJ2-5, with unresolved D. The germline gives CDR1 SGHTA, CDR2 FQGNSA. Trimming took off 5 bases at V and 2 bases at J, with 9 bases between the two ends. The CDR3 runs 13 residues. As DNA, the CDR3 is TGTGCCAGCAGCCAAAGTTGGCAAGAGACCCAGTACTTC. Amino acids: CASSQSWQETQYF.